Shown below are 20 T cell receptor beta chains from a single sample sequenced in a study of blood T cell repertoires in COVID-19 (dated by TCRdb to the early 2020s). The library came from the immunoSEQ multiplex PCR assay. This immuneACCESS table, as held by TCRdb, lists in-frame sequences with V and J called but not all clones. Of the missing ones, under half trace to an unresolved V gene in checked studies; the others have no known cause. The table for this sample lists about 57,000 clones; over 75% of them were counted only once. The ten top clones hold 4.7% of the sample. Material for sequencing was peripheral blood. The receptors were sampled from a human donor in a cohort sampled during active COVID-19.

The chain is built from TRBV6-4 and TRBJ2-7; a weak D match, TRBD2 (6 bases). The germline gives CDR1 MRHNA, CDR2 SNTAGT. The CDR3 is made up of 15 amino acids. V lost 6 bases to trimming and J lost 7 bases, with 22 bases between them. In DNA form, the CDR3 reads TGTGCCAGCAGCGCTACCGGAGGAGGGGTGGGAGAGCAGTACTTC. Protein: CASSATGGGVGEQYF.

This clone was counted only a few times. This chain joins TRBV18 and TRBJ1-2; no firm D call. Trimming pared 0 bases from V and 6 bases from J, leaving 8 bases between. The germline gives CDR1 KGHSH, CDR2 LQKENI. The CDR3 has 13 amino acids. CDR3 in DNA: TGTGCCAGCTCACCACCGTCACGAGATGGCTACACCTTC. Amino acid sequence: CASSPPSRDGYTF.

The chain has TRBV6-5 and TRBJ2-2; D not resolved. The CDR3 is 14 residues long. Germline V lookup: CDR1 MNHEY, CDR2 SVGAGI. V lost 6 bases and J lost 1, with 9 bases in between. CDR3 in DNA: TGTGCCAGCAGGCGGAGCAGGAACACCGGGGAGCTGTTTTTT. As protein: CASRRSRNTGELFF.

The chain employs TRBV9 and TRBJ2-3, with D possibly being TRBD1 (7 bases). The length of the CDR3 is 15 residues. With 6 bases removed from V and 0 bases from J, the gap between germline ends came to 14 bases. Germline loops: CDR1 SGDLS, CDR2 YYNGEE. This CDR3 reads CASTPGGLSTDTQYF. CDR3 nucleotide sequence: TGTGCCAGCACCCCAGGGGGGCTAAGCACAGATACGCAGTATTTT.

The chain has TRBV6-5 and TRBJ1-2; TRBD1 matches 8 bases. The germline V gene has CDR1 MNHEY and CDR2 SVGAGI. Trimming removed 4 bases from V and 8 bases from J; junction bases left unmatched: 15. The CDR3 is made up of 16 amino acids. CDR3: CASSSGTGTGIGGYTF. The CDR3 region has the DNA TGTGCCAGCAGTTCAGGCACCGGGACAGGCATCGGCGGCTACACCTTC.

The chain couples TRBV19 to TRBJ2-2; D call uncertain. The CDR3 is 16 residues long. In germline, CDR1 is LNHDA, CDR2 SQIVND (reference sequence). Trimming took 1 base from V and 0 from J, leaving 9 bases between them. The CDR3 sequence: CASSIVSRSNTGELFF. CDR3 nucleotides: TGTGCCAGTAGTATAGTGTCCAGGTCGAACACCGGGGAGCTGTTTTTT.

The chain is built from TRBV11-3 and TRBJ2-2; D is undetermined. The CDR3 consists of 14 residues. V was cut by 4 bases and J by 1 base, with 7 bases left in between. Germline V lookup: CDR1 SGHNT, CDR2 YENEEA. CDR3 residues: CASSSYWNTGELFF. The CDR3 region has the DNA TGTGCCAGCAGCTCGTACTGGAACACCGGGGAGCTGTTTTTT.

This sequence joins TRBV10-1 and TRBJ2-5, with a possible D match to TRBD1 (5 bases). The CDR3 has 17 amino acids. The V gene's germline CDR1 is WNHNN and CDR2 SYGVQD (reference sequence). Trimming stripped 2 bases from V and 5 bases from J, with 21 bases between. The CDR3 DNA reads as TGCGCCAGCAGTGAGGTGGCAGGGAATGCCACCTGGGAGACCCAGTACTTC. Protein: CASSEVAGNATWETQYF.

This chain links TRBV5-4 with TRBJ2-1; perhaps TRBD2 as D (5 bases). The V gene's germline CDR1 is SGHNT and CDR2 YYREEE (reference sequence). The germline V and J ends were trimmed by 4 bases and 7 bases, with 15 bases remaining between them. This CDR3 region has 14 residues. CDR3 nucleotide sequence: TGTGCCAGCAGCCCCCGCGGAGGTAGAAATGAGCAGTTCTTC. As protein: CASSPRGGRNEQFF.

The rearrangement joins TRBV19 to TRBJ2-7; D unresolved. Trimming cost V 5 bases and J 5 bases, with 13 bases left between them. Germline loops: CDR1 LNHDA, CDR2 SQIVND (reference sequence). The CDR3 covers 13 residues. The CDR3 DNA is TGTGCCAGTAGTCCGAGGCAGTTCAACGAGCAGTACTTC. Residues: CASSPRQFNEQYF.

The CDR3 sequence: CASSTQGTAETQYF. CDR3 DNA sequence: TGTGCCAGCAGCACCCAGGGGACAGCGGAGACCCAGTACTTC. The rearrangement uses TRBV7-9 and TRBJ2-5, with 7 bases fitting TRBD1. In germline, CDR1 is SEHNR, CDR2 FQNEAQ (reference sequence). The J segment lost 5 bases and the V segment lost 5 bases, leaving 8 bases of the junction unmatched. The length of the CDR3 is 14 residues.

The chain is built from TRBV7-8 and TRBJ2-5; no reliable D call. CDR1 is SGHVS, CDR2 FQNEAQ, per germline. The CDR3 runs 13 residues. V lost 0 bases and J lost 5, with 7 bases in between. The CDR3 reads CASSLAAYETQYF. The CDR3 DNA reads TGTGCCAGCAGCTTAGCGGCATATGAGACCCAGTACTTC. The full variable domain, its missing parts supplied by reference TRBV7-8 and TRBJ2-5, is GAGVSQSPRYKVAKRGQDVALRCDPISGHVSLFWYQQALGQGPEFLTYFQNEAQLDKSGLPSDRFFAERPEGSVSTLKIQRTQQEDSAVYLCASSLAAYETQYFGPGTRLLVL.

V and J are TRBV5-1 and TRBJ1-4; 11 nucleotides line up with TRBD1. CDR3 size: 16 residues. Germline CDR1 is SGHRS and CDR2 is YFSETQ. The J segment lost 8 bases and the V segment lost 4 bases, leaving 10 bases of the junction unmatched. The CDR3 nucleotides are TGCGCCAGCAGCGCTGGACAGGGGGCGATGGGGGAAAAACTGTTTTTT. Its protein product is CASSAGQGAMGEKLFF.

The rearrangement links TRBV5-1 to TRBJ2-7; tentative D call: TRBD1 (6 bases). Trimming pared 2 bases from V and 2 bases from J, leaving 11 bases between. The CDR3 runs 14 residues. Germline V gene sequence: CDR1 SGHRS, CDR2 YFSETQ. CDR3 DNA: TGCGCCAGCAGCTTACAGGGAAGGGCCTACGAGCAGTACTTC. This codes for CASSLQGRAYEQYF.

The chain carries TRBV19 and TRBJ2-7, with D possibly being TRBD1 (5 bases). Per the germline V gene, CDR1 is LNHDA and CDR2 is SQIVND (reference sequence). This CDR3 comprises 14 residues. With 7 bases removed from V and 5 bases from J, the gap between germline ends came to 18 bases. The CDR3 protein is CASKPLGQGNEQYF. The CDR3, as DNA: TGTGCCAGTAAACCCCTGGGGCAGGGCAACGAGCAGTACTTC.

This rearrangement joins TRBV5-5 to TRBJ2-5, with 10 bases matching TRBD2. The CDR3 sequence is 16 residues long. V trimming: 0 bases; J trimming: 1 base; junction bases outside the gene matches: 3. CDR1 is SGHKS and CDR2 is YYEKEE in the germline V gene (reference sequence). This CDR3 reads CASSLGASGGQETQYF. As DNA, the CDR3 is TGTGCCAGCAGCTTGGGGGCTAGCGGGGGCCAAGAGACCCAGTACTTC.

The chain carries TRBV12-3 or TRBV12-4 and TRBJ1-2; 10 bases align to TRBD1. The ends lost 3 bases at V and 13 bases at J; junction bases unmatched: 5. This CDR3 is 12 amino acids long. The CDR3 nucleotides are TGTGCCAGCAGTTTTGGGACAGGGGAGGGCACCTTC. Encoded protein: CASSFGTGEGTF.

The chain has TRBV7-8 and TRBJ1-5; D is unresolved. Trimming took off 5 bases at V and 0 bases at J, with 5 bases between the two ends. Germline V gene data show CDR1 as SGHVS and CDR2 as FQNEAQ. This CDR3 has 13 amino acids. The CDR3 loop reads CASSRISNQPQHF. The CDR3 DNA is TGTGCCAGCAGCCGCATTAGCAATCAGCCCCAGCATTTT.

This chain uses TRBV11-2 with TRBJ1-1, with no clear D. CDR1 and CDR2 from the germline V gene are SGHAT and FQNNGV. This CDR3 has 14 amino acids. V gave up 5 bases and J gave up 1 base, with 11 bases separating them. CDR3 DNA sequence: TGTGCCAGCAGCCCAAACACCCCGAACACTGAAGCTTTCTTT. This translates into CASSPNTPNTEAFF.

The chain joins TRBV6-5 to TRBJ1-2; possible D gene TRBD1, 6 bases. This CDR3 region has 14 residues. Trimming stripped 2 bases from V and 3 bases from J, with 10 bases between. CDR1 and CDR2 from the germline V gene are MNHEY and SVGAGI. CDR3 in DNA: TGTGCCAGCAGTTACAGGCGGACAGACTATGGCTACACCTTC. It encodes CASSYRRTDYGYTF.